This TCR beta chain was found in a study of blood T cells in healthy people across ages. Study-level results: Naive CD4+ cells and diversity were both higher in long-lived donors than in aged donors.

Germline-derived CDR1 and CDR2 are MNHEY and SVGAGI. The V and J ends lost 2 bases and 1 base respectively, with 5 bases between them. The CDR3 has 13 amino acids. The use of a sample-barcoded 5' primer and a J-beta primer mix characterized a second PCR of roughly 6 to 11 cycles. TCRdb re-analysed the 5' RACE reads in MiXCR, keeping a single row per CDR3 protein. The sample has hundreds of thousands of distinct CDR3 sequences, approximately 35% seen once. In the case of this clonotype: What it recognizes is unknown. This may stem from a read error, because a much larger clone lies one nucleotide away.

The V gene is TRBV6-5, the J gene TRBJ1-1; the D is unclear. The sequencing sample was made of blood. The sequence was collected from a man younger than 30 in good health. In nucleotides, the CDR3 is TGTGCCAGCAGTTACATGGGGAACACTGAAGCTTTCTTT. The encoded protein is CASSYMGNTEAFF.